These 22 T cell receptor beta chains came from one sample sequenced in a study of blood T cell repertoires in COVID-19. Assay used: immunoSEQ multiplex PCR; TCRdb lists only in-frame clones, some missing. Found here are about 180,000 clones, nearly 90% of them singletons; the top ten hold 1.5% to 2%. The sample was peripheral blood. These receptors all stem from a man between 18 and 35 years old who had recovered from COVID-19.

The J gene is TRBJ1-4, the V gene TRBV7-8; TRBD1 agrees at 8 bases. This CDR3 has 16 amino acids. The germline CDR1 and CDR2 sequences are SGHVS and FQNEAQ. Trimming took 2 bases from V and 10 from J; bases not matched to a gene: 12. CDR3: CASSLRLRDRLVKLFF. The DNA for the CDR3 is TGTGCCAGCAGCTTAAGGCTAAGGGACAGGCTGGTAAAACTGTTTTTT.

The gene calls are TRBV7-2 and TRBJ2-7; 7 bases line up with TRBD1. CDR1 and CDR2 from the germline V gene are SGHTA and FQGNSA. The junction had 16 bases not matched to a gene; V was cut back by 5 bases and J by 6 bases. The CDR3 is 16 amino acids. DNA of the CDR3: TGTGCCAGCAGCCAGGGGGACCGATATTTGTCGGCCGAGCAGTACTTC. Its translation is CASSQGDRYLSAEQYF.

The CDR3 here is CASSSYPLATAYEQYF. The DNA of the CDR3 is TGTGCCAGCAGCTCCTACCCCCTAGCGACCGCCTACGAGCAGTACTTC. The chain joins TRBV7-9 to TRBJ2-7; perhaps TRBD2 as D (6 bases). V dropped 4 bases and J dropped 2 bases, with 18 bases sitting between them. Germline CDR1 reads SEHNR; CDR2 reads FQNEAQ (reference sequence). This CDR3 contains 16 residues.

This chain joins TRBV30 and TRBJ1-1; 10 bases are a match to TRBD1. With 2 bases clipped from V and 14 bases from J, the junction kept 8 bases outside the gene matches. This CDR3 region has 12 residues. Germline V gives CDR1 GTSNPN, CDR2 SVGIG (reference sequence). CDR3 nucleotide sequence: TGTGCCTGGAGTCGCCTCGGACAGGGGGAGTTCTTT. This gives the protein CAWSRLGQGEFF.

The chain links TRBV29-1 to TRBJ2-5; 10 nucleotides agree with TRBD1. This CDR3 comprises 14 residues. Germline CDR1 reads SQVTM; CDR2 reads ANQGSEA. Germline trimming cut 6 bases from V and 2 bases from J; bases unmatched to any gene: 6. The CDR3 spells CSVVGDRGQETQYF. The CDR3 DNA follows: TGCAGCGTCGTAGGGGACAGGGGACAAGAGACCCAGTACTTC.

The chain is built from TRBV14 and TRBJ2-7; 9 bases fit TRBD1. V lost 4 bases to trimming and J lost 9 bases; unmatched junction nucleotides: 13. The V gene's germline CDR1 is SGHDN and CDR2 FVKESK. The length of the CDR3 is 15 residues. CDR3 sequence (DNA): TGTGCCAGCAGCCTAGAACTCCCGGGACAGGGTGTGCAGTACTTC. It specifies CASSLELPGQGVQYF.

This rearrangement joins TRBV28 to TRBJ2-1; D gene unclear. Germline V gene sequence: CDR1 MDHEN, CDR2 SYDVKM. Trimming took 6 bases from V and 0 from J, leaving 15 bases between them. There are 16 residues in the CDR3. CDR3 residues: CASSFSPESSYNEQFF. CDR3 coding DNA: TGTGCCAGCAGCTTTTCTCCGGAGAGCTCCTACAATGAGCAGTTCTTC.

V and J are TRBV9 and TRBJ2-7, with 8 bases aligning to TRBD1. The V gene end was trimmed by 4 bases and the J gene end by 4 bases; junction bases not matched to a gene: 10. Germline CDR1 SGDLS, CDR2 YYNGEE. The CDR3 is made up of 15 amino acids. As DNA, the CDR3 is TGTGCCAGCAGCTACGCGGGACAGGAGGCGTACGAGCAGTACTTC. It is translated as CASSYAGQEAYEQYF.

The chain uses TRBV6-2 or TRBV6-3 and TRBJ2-7, with D perhaps TRBD2 (5 bases). The V end lost 4 bases, the J end lost 0 bases, and 13 bases lay between the germline ends. The germline gives CDR1 MNHEY, CDR2 SVGEGT. The CDR3 has 15 residues. This CDR3 is CASSWRVLSSYEQYF. The CDR3 nucleotides read TGTGCCAGCAGTTGGCGGGTTCTTAGCTCCTACGAGCAGTACTTC.

The chain links TRBV6-5 to TRBJ1-6; D might be TRBD1 (5 bases). The CDR3 runs 14 residues. The V and J ends lost 7 bases and 10 bases respectively, with 17 bases between them. Germline CDR1 is MNHEY and CDR2 is SVGAGI. The CDR3 DNA follows: TGTGCCAGCATCACCACGGGGGTCGGATCACCCCTCCACTTT. Its protein product is CASITTGVGSPLHF.

The genes are TRBV7-9 and TRBJ2-1; 10 bases are a match to TRBD2. The trim removed 1 base at V and 12 bases at J, leaving 6 bases unmatched. The CDR3 totals 14 residues. CDR1 and CDR2 (germline): SEHNR, FQNEAQ (reference sequence). The CDR3 here is CASSLEASGRAQFF. CDR3 in DNA: TGTGCCAGCAGCTTAGAGGCTAGCGGGAGAGCGCAGTTCTTC.

J is TRBJ2-1 and V is TRBV11-2; 10 bases fit TRBD2. This CDR3 is built from 14 residues. Trimming removed 8 bases from V and 8 bases from J; junction bases left unmatched: 9. Germline values: CDR1 SGHAT, CDR2 FQNNGV. The CDR3 reads CASLGTSVDDEQFF. The CDR3, as DNA: TGTGCCAGCTTAGGGACTAGCGTGGACGATGAGCAGTTCTTC.

The rearrangement joins TRBV21-1 to TRBJ1-4; the table's D call, TRBD1, has no DNA check behind it. TRBV21-1 is a pseudogene. This CDR3 is built from 12 residues. The CDR3 DNA is TGTGCCAGCAGCGCCCAGGGGGTTGTACTGTTTTTT. Amino acids: CASSAQGVVLFF.

The gene calls are TRBV27 and TRBJ2-5, with TRBD2 matching 7 bases. V lost 4 bases to trimming and J lost 5 bases; unmatched junction nucleotides: 10. This CDR3 is 15 amino acids long. Germline assignment: CDR1 MNHEY and CDR2 SMNVEV (reference sequence). The chain's CDR3 is CASSSRWGEGETQYF. In DNA form, the CDR3 reads TGTGCCAGCAGTTCCCGTTGGGGGGAGGGGGAGACCCAGTACTTC.

This CDR3 reads CASSLGQGADGYTF. In DNA form, the CDR3 reads TGTGCCAGCAGCTTAGGGCAGGGGGCGGATGGCTACACCTTC. This chain connects TRBV7-9 to TRBJ1-2, with 8 nucleotides matching TRBD1. This CDR3 region has 14 residues. Germline CDR1 and CDR2: SEHNR and FQNEAQ (reference sequence). V lost 1 base to trimming and J lost 6 bases; unmatched junction nucleotides: 4.

DNA for the CDR3: TGTGCCAGCTCTATGGGCGGGAGCACAGATACGCAGTATTTT. The encoded protein is CASSMGGSTDTQYF. This sequence joins TRBV9 and TRBJ2-3; tentative D call: TRBD2 (5 bases). Trimming removed 7 bases from V and 0 bases from J, with 12 bases in between. Germline V gene sequence: CDR1 SGDLS, CDR2 YYNGEE. The CDR3 runs 14 residues.

The DNA of the CDR3 is TGTGCCAGCAGCCGCGGACTAGCGGGAGCCCCCGAGCAGTACTTC. As protein: CASSRGLAGAPEQYF. This chain links TRBV7-2 with TRBJ2-7; 13 nucleotides match TRBD2. Germline V gives CDR1 SGHTA, CDR2 FQGNSA. V dropped 5 bases and J dropped 6; count of bases not matched to a gene: 7. CDR3 length: 15 residues.

The rearrangement joins TRBV5-4 to TRBJ2-7, with 8 nucleotides matching TRBD2. The CDR3 is 16 residues long. The germline V gene has CDR1 SGHNT and CDR2 YYREEE (reference sequence). V lost 2 bases, J lost 0 bases, and 7 bases stayed unmatched. The CDR3 region is CASSFSGTRSSYEQYF. Written as DNA, the CDR3 is TGTGCCAGCAGCTTCTCTGGGACTAGGAGCTCCTACGAGCAGTACTTC.

This clone was counted once. This chain links TRBV20-1 with TRBJ2-5; tentative D call: TRBD2 (6 bases). Trimming removed 6 bases from V and 2 bases from J, with 16 bases in between. This CDR3 comprises 14 residues. Looked up from germline, CDR1 is DFQATT and CDR2 is SNEGSKA (reference sequence). DNA of the CDR3: TGCAGTGCCAGTGGGGTTGGGGGGCAAGAGACCCAGTACTTC. It specifies CSASGVGGQETQYF.

The rearrangement uses TRBV19 and TRBJ1-1; possible D gene TRBD1, 6 bases. From germline, CDR1 is LNHDA and CDR2 SQIVND (reference sequence). Trimming took 1 base from V and 8 from J, leaving 14 bases between them. CDR3 size: 14 residues. The CDR3 protein is CASSIGGPTGEAFF. CDR3 DNA: TGTGCCAGTAGTATAGGAGGCCCGACAGGAGAAGCTTTCTTT.

The chain links TRBV5-1 to TRBJ1-4; 7 positions match TRBD1. The CDR3 is 16 residues long. Trimming at V came to 5 bases and at J to 4 bases, leaving 11 bases not matched to a gene. Germline assignment: CDR1 SGHRS and CDR2 YFSETQ. CDR3 sequence: CASSSNAGQINEKLFF. In DNA form, the CDR3 reads TGCGCCAGCAGTTCCAACGCGGGACAGATTAATGAAAAACTGTTTTTT.

This clone has only one observation. The chain recombines TRBV4-3 with TRBJ2-1; perhaps TRBD1 as D (5 bases). The CDR3 covers 15 residues. CDR1 LGHNA and CDR2 YSLEER come from the germline V gene. V was pared by 0 bases and J by 3 bases, with 9 bases between. Here the CDR3 reads CASSQDRAGYNEQFF. The CDR3, as DNA: TGCGCCAGCAGCCAAGACAGGGCTGGCTACAATGAGCAGTTCTTC.